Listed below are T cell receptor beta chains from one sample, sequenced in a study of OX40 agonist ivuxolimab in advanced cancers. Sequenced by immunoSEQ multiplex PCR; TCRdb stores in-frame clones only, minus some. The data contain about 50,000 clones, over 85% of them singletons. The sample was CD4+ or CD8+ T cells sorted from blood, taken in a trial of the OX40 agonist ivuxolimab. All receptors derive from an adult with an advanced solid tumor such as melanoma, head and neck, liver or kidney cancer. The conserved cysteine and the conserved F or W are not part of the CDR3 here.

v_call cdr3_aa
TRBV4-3 ASSQGTNYEQY
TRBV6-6 ASRRDRGWETQY
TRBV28 ASSLTGSSYNEQF
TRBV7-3 ASSLAPGPRVDEQF
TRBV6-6 ASSYFGSVDTQY
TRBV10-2 ASSETGYGYT
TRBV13 ASSLVPSARTGGGRGGYT
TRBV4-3 ASSQFGAGGTEAF
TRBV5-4 ASSSFGTGDYEQY
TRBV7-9 ASSITALLYSGANVLT
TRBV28 ASSSGQTPQETQY
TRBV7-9 ASSSPTGRPYGYT
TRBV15 ATSSGGSSYNEQF
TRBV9 ASSSSRGAGVLSEQY
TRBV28 ASSLEVAGELF
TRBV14 ASSGHPGGSYEQY
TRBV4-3 ASSPDRVSNQPQH
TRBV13 ASSPKVDEQY
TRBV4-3 ASSLIEGSTEAF
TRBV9 ASSVEGHTEAF
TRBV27 ASSFGGNPYEQY
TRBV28 ASSFHSDRVNTEAF
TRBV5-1 ASSWPGKIDGYT
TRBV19 ASSIPGAYSNQPQH
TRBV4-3 ASSQVTGNSPLH
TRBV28 ASSNVLTYEQY
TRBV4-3 ASSQEAGLTYEQY
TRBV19 ASSIVLAGDNEQF
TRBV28 ASSPRTFLGTDTQY
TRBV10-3 AISESGREQF
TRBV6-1 ASSHPGEGIQF